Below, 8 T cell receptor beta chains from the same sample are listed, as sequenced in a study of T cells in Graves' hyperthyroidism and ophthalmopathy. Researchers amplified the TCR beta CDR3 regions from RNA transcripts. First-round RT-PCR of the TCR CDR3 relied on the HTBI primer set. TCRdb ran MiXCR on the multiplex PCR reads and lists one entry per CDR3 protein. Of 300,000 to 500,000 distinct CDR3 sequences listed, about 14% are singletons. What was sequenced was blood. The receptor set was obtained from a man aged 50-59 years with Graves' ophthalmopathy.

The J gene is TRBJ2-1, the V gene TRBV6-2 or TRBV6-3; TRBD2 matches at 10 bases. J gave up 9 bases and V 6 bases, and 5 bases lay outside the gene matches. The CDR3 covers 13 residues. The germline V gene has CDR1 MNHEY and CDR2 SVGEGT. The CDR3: CASRGTSVGEQFF. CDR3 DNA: TGTGCCAGCAGGGGGACTAGCGTTGGTGAGCAGTTCTTC.

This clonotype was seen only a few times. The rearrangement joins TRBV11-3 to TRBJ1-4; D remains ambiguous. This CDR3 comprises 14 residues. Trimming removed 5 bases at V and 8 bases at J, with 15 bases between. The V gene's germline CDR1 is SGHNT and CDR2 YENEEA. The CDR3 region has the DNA TGTGCCAGCAGCCTAATGACGGCAGACGAAAAACTGTTTTTT. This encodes CASSLMTADEKLFF.

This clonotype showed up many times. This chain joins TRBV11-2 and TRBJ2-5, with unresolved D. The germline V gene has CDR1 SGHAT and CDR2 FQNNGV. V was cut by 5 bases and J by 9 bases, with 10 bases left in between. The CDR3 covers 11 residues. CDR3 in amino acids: CASSPGGPQYF. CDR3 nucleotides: TGTGCCAGCAGCCCTGGCGGACCCCAGTACTTC.

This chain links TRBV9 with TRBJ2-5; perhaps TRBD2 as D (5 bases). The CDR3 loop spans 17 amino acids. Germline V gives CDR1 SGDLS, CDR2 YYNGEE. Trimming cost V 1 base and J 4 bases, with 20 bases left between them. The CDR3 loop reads CASSVSDSVGIGETQYF. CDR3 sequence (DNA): TGTGCCAGCAGCGTAAGTGATAGCGTGGGAATAGGAGAGACCCAGTACTTC.

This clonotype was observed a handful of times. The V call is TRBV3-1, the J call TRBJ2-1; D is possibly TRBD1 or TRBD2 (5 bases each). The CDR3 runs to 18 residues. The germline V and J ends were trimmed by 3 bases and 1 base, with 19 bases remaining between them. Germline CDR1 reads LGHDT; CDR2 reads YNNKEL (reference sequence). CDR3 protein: CASSQKPGRSSSYNEQFF. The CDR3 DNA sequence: TGTGCCAGCAGCCAGAAACCGGGACGATCAAGTTCCTACAATGAGCAGTTCTTC.

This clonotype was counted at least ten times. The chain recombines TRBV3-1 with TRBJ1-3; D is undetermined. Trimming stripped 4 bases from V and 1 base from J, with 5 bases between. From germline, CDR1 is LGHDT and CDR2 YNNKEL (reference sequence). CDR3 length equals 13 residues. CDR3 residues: CASSRLSGNTIYF. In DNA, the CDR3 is TGTGCCAGCAGCCGCCTTTCTGGAAACACCATATATTTT.

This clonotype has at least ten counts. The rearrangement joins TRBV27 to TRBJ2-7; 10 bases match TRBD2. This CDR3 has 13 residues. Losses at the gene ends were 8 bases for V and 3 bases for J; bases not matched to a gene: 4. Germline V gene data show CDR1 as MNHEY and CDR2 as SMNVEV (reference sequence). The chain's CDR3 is CASVLAGVYEQYF. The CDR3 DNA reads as TGTGCCAGCGTTCTAGCGGGAGTCTACGAGCAGTACTTC.

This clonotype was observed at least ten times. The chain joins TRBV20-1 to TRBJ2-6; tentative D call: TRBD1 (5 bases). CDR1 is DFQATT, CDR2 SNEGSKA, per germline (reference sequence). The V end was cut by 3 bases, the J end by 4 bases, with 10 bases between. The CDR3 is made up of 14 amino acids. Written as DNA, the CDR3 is TGCAGTGCTAGCTGGGGCAGCGGGGCCAACGTCCTGACTTTC. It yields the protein CSASWGSGANVLTF.